This T cell receptor beta chain was profiled in a study of T cells in Graves' hyperthyroidism and ophthalmopathy. Study-wide results and limits: Stable hyperthyroidism and ophthalmopathy were separated using 13 V-J signatures.

The CDR3 is 16 residues long. The V gene's germline CDR1 is ENHRY and CDR2 SYGVKD. Trimming left V 0 bases short and J 7 bases short, with 16 bases between. From RNA transcripts, TCR beta CDR3 regions were amplified. TCR CDR3 underwent first-round RT-PCR with the HTBI primer set. In TCRdb, the multiplex PCR reads were re-called with MiXCR into one record per CDR3 protein. The data show 250,000 to 300,000 distinct CDR3 sequences, about 19% seen once. This clonotype was seen a few times. The antigen is unknown. PBMCs were derived from more than 8 ml fresh peripheral blood. What was sequenced was blood. The source of this sequence is a man aged 50 or older with Graves' ophthalmopathy. The rearrangement links TRBV10-3 to TRBJ2-1, with D unclear. The CDR3, as DNA: TGTGCCATCAGTGAGTCTTCAGAGCGACTGGATAATGAGCAGTTCTTC. Residues: CAISESSERLDNEQFF.